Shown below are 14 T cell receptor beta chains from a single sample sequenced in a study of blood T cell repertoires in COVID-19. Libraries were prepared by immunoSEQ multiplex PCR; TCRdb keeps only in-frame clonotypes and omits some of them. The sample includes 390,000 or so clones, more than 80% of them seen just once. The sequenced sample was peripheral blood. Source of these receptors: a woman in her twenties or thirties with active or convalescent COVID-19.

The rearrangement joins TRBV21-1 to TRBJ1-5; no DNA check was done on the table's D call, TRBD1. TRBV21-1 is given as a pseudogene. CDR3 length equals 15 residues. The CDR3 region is CASSREGRGDQPQHF. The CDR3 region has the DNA TGTGCCAGCAGCAGAGAAGGCAGGGGTGATCAGCCCCAGCATTTT.

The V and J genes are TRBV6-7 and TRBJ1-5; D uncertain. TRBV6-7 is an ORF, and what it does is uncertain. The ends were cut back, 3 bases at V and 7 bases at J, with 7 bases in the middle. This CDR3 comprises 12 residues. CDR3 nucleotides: TGTGCCAGCAGTTATACCTACCAGCCCCAGCATTTT. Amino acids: CASSYTYQPQHF.

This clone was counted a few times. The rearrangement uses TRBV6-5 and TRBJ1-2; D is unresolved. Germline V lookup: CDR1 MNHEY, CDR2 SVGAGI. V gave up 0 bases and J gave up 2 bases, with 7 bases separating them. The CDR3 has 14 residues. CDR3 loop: CASSYSYRNYGYTF. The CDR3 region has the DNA TGTGCCAGCAGTTACTCGTACAGAAACTATGGCTACACCTTC.

The CDR3 nucleotides read TGCAGCGACAGAAGACAGGGGAACTATGGCTACACCTTC. It encodes CSDRRQGNYGYTF. The chain has TRBV29-1 and TRBJ1-2; 8 bases are shared with TRBD1. V lost 7 bases, J lost 2 bases, and 6 bases stayed unmatched. Germline V gene sequence: CDR1 SQVTM, CDR2 ANQGSEA. CDR3 length equals 13 residues. The complete variable domain, with remaining parts taken from reference TRBV29-1 and TRBJ1-2, reads SAVISQKPSRDICQRGTSLTIQCQVDSQVTMMFWYRQQPGQSLTLIATANQGSEATYESGFVIDKFPISRPNLTFSTLTVSNMSPEDSSIYLCSDRRQGNYGYTFGSGTRLTVV.

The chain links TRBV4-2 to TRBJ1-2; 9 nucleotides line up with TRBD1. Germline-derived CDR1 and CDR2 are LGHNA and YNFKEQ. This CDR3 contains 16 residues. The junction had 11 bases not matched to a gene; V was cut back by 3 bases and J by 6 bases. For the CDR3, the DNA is TGTGCCAGCAGCCAGGCGAATACAGGGGGCGCGGATGGCTACACCTTC. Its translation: CASSQANTGGADGYTF.

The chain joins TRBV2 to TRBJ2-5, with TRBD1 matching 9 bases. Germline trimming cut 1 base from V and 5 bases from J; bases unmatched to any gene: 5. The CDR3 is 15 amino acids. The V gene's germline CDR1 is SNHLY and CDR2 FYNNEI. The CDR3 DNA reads TGTGCCAGCAGTGAAGACAGGGGGCTGGGGGAGACCCAGTACTTC. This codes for CASSEDRGLGETQYF.

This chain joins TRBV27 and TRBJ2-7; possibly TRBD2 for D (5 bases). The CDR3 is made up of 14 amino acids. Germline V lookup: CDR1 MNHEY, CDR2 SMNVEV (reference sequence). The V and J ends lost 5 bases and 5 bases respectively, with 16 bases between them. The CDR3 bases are TGTGCCAGCAGTCCCCGGGTAGCGCAGGACGAGCAGTACTTC. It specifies CASSPRVAQDEQYF.

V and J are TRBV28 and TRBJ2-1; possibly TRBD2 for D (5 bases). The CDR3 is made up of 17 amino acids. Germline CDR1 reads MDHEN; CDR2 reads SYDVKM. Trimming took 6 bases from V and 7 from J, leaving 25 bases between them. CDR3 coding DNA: TGTGCCAGCAGCCCTCTCGGGAACTCTCGCCGTTTAAATGAGCAGTTCTTC. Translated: CASSPLGNSRRLNEQFF.

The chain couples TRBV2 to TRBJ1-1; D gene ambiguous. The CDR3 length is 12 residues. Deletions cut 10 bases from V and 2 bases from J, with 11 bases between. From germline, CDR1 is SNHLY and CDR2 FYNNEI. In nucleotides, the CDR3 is TGTGCCACCCAGGCGGGAAACACTGAAGCTTTCTTT. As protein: CATQAGNTEAFF.

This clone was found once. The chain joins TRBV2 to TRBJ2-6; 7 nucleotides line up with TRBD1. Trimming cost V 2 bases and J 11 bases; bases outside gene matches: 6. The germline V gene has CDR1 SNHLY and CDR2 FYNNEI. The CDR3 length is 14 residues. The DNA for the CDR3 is TGTGCCAGCAGTGAAATGGGACAGTCAGACGTCCTGACTTTC. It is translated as CASSEMGQSDVLTF.

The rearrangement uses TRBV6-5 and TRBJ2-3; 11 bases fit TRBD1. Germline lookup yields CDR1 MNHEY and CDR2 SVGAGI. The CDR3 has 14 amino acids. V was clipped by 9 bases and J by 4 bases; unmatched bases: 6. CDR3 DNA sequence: TGTGCCAGTACGGACAGGGGGCTCCCAGATACGCAGTATTTT. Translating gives CASTDRGLPDTQYF.

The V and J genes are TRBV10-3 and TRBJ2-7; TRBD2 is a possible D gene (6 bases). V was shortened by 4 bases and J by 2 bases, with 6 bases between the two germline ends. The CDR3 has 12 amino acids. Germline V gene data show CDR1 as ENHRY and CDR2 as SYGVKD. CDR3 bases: TGTGCCATCAGTGCGGGAGCCTACGAGCAGTACTTC. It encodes CAISAGAYEQYF.

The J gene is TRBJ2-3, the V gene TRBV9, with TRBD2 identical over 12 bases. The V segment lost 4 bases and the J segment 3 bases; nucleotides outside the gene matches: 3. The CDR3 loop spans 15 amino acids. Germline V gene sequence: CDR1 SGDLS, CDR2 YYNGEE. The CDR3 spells CASSTLAGGTDTQYF. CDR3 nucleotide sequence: TGTGCCAGCAGCACTCTAGCGGGGGGGACAGATACGCAGTATTTT.

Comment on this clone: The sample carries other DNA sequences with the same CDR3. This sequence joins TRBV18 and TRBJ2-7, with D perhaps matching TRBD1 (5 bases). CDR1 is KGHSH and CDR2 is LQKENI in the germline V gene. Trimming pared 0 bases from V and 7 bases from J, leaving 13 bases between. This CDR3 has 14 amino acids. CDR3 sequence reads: CASSPPAGSSEQYF. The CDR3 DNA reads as TGTGCCAGCTCACCACCTGCAGGGTCGAGTGAGCAGTACTTC.